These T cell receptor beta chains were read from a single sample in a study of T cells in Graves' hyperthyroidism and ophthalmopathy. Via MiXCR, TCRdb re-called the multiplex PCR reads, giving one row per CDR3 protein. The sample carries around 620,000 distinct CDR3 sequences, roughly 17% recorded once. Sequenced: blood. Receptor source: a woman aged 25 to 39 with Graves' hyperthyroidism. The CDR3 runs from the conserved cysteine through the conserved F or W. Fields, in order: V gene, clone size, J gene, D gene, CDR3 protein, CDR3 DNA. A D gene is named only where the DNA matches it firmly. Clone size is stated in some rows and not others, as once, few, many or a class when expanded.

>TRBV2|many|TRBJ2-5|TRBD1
CASSGNRGTAETQYF
TGTGCCAGCAGTGGAAACAGGGGCACTGCAGAGACCCAGTACTTC
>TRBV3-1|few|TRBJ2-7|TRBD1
CASSHRQGARDEQYF
TGTGCCAGCAGCCATCGGCAGGGGGCTAGGGACGAGCAGTACTTC
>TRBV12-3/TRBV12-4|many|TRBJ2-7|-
CASSLVLGEQYF
TGTGCCAGCAGTTTAGTTTTGGGCGAGCAGTACTTC
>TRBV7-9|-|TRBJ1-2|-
CASSPGGGEDGYTF
TGTGCCAGCAGCCCAGGTGGCGGGGAAGATGGCTACACCTTC
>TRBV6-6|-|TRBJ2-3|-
CASSYSAGEGVDTQYF
TGTGCCAGCAGTTACTCGGCGGGAGAGGGGGTGGATACGCAGTATTTT
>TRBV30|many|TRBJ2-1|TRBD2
CAWNSGASYNEQFF
TGTGCCTGGAATAGCGGGGCCTCCTACAATGAGCAGTTCTTC
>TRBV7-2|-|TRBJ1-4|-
CASSLGRRQSLNEKLFF
TGTGCCAGCAGCTTAGGAAGGAGACAGTCTTTGAATGAAAAACTGTTTTTT
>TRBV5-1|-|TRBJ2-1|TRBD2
CASSSGLEAGNEQFF
TGCGCCAGCAGCTCTGGACTAGAGGCTGGCAATGAGCAGTTCTTC
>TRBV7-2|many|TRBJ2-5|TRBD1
CASSLVAGQAETQYF
TGTGCCAGCAGCTTAGTGGCAGGACAGGCGGAGACCCAGTACTTC
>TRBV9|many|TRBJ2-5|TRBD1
CASSVRRDSVSETQYF
TGTGCCAGCAGCGTTAGAAGGGACAGCGTTTCGGAGACCCAGTACTTC
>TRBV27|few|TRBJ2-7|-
CASSLIGQGYEQYF
TGTGCCAGCAGTTTAATCGGGCAGGGGTACGAGCAGTACTTC
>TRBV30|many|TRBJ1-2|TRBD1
CAWRPGGFYGYTF
TGTGCCTGGAGACCAGGGGGATTCTATGGCTACACCTTC